The present TCR beta chain was sequenced within a study of long-term antiretroviral therapy in people with HIV. Study background: The earliest samples predate the 2015 immediate-ART recommendation by about a decade.

Study-wide findings and caveats: CDR3 length ranges were narrower in HIV repertoires than in controls. Investigators report no available data on ART adherence, viral resistance or therapy changes. Clones that had undergone expansion before ART dominated the repertoire at all time points.

The germline CDR1 and CDR2 sequences are WSHSY and SAAADI. The CDR3 extends over 16 amino acids. With 0 bases clipped from V and 6 bases from J, the junction kept 7 bases outside the gene matches. About this clone itself: The antigen is unknown.

It was version v3.0 of the immunoSEQ assay that was run at survey level. Generated by immunoSEQ multiplex PCR, the TCRdb table keeps only in-frame clones and is missing some. The table shows around 13,000 clones, with 80% occurring only once. V is TRBV10-2 and J is TRBJ2-1; 8 bases line up with TRBD2. This specimen consisted of unsorted PBMCs, obtained 3.2 years before starting antiretroviral therapy. The sequence was collected from a man between 40 and 49 years old with HIV. For the CDR3, the DNA is TGCGCCAGCAGTGAGTCGAGTCGCGGGGGGCTCAATGAGCAGTTCTTC. This sequence encodes CASSESSRGGLNEQFF.